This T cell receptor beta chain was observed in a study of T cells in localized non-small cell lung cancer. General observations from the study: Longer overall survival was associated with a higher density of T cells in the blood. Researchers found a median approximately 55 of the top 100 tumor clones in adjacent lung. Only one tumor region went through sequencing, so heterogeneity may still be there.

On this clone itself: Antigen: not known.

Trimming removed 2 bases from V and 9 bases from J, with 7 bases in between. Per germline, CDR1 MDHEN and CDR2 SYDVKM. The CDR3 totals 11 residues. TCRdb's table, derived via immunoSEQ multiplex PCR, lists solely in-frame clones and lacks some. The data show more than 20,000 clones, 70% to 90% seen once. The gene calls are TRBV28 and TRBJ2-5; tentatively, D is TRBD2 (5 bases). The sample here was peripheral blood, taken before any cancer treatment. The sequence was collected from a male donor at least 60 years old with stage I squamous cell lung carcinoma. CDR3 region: CASSLKGAQYF. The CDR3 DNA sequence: TGTGCCAGCAGTTTAAAGGGAGCCCAGTACTTC.